These 13 T cell receptor beta chains originate from one sample sequenced in a study of T-cell memory formation after mild COVID-19. MiXCR, run by TCRdb on the 5' RACE reads, gives a single entry per CDR3 protein. The data show some 110,000 distinct CDR3 sequences, 15% to 20% seen once. Sequencing was performed on PBMCs or a T cell subset sorted from them (not recorded which). The receptor source for this set is an adult woman who had mild COVID-19 (a few samples of this study predate the infection). Cell type and time point are not known.

There are a few counts of this clonotype. This chain connects TRBV12-3 or TRBV12-4 to TRBJ1-1; D may be TRBD1 (5 bases). This CDR3 contains 15 residues. V lost 0 bases, J lost 1 base, and 9 bases lay in between. In DNA form, the CDR3 reads TGTGCCAGCAGTTTAGCGTTCAGGGAGAACACTGAAGCTTTCTTT. Translated, it gives CASSLAFRENTEAFF.

Only a few counts were recorded for this clonotype. The DNA for the CDR3 is TGTGCCAGCAGCTCCAACGGGTTCCTGAACACTGAAGCTTTCTTT. This gives the protein CASSSNGFLNTEAFF. This rearrangement joins TRBV6-5 to TRBJ1-1; D unclear. This CDR3 is built from 15 residues. V lost 6 bases, J lost 0 bases, and 14 bases lay in between. The germline CDR1 and CDR2 sequences are MNHEY and SVGAGI.

This clonotype was picked up a small number of times. V is TRBV7-9 and J is TRBJ2-3; unclear D gene. Germline V gene lookup returns CDR1 SEHNR and CDR2 FQNEAQ (reference sequence). The CDR3 runs to 14 residues. Trimming left V 2 bases short and J 2 bases short, with 8 bases between. Here the CDR3 reads CASSLMGNTDTQYF. Written as DNA, the CDR3 is TGTGCCAGCAGCTTAATGGGGAACACAGATACGCAGTATTTT.

This clonotype was detected ten times or more. The rearrangement uses TRBV7-9 and TRBJ2-3, with D maybe TRBD1 (5 bases). V lost 5 bases to trimming and J lost 3 bases, with 12 bases between them. Germline V lookup: CDR1 SEHNR, CDR2 FQNEAQ (reference sequence). The CDR3 extends over 14 amino acids. As DNA, the CDR3 is TGTGCCAGCAGCCGGACACTGGGTACAGATACGCAGTATTTT. Residues: CASSRTLGTDTQYF.

This clonotype came up a few times. The chain couples TRBV7-9 to TRBJ2-6; D is ambiguous. Germline V CDR1 and CDR2: SEHNR, FQNEAQ (reference sequence). V was trimmed by 4 bases and J by 1 base, leaving 11 bases between them. The CDR3 extends over 16 amino acids. The CDR3 nucleotides are TGTGCCAGCAGCTCTGGTAGGGAATCTGGGGCCAACGTCCTGACTTTC. It encodes CASSSGRESGANVLTF. Combining the CDR3 with reference TRBV7-9 and TRBJ2-6 gives the whole variable domain DTGVSQNPRHKITKRGQNVTFRCDPISEHNRLYWYRQTLGQGPEFLTYFQNEAQLEKSRLLSDRFSAERPKGSFSTLEIQRTEQGDSAMYLCASSSGRESGANVLTFGAGSRLTVL.

In this sample, this clonotype turned up a few times. V gene TRBV2 combines with J gene TRBJ2-1; 12 positions match TRBD2. The CDR3 has 13 residues. Germline lookup yields CDR1 SNHLY and CDR2 FYNNEI. V lost 8 bases to trimming and J lost 7 bases; unmatched junction nucleotides: 3. CDR3 in amino acids: CASQLAGGNEQFF. The CDR3 nucleotides read TGTGCCAGCCAACTAGCGGGAGGAAATGAGCAGTTCTTC.

This clonotype was found a few times. The chain recombines TRBV12-3 or TRBV12-4 with TRBJ2-1; D call uncertain. V shed 6 bases and J shed 8 bases, with 14 bases lying between them. The CDR3 runs 13 residues. The CDR3 here is CASSPPNGHEQFF. The DNA for the CDR3 is TGTGCCAGCAGCCCGCCCAATGGGCATGAGCAGTTCTTC.

The chain uses TRBV27 and TRBJ2-1; D gene ambiguous. Germline values: CDR1 MNHEY, CDR2 SMNVEV (reference sequence). The CDR3 is 15 amino acids. Trimming pared 6 bases from V and 0 bases from J, leaving 12 bases between. The CDR3 reads CASRTDQSSYNEQFF. In nucleotides, the CDR3 is TGTGCCAGCAGGACGGACCAAAGCTCCTACAATGAGCAGTTCTTC.

In this sample, this clonotype turned up a few times. V usage is TRBV7-9 and J usage is TRBJ1-1; D not certain. CDR1 and CDR2 from the germline V gene are SEHNR and FQNEAQ (reference sequence). The CDR3 runs to 15 residues. The germline V and J ends were trimmed by 5 bases and 7 bases, with 20 bases remaining between them. Here the CDR3 DNA reads TGTGCCAGCAGCCCCATTGGCCCCGCCGCATTTGAAGCTTTCTTT. It encodes CASSPIGPAAFEAFF.

The sample holds a few counts of this clonotype. The V gene is TRBV29-1, the J gene TRBJ2-1; 8 bases are shared with TRBD2. The germline V gene has CDR1 SQVTM and CDR2 ANQGSEA. The CDR3 runs 15 residues. With V trimmed by 0 bases and J by 3 bases, 4 bases remained unmatched. The CDR3 is CSVEESGRYYNEQFF. DNA of the CDR3: TGCAGCGTTGAAGAGAGCGGGAGATACTACAATGAGCAGTTCTTC.

V is TRBV9 and J is TRBJ1-1, with unresolved D. V lost 0 bases and J lost 0, with 33 bases in between. The CDR3 totals 23 residues. Germline CDR1 and CDR2: SGDLS and YYNGEE. The CDR3 DNA reads as TGTGCCAGCAGCGTAGGAATACGCCCCATGCCTGACACTTCGCTCGATCTGAACACTGAAGCTTTCTTT. Translating it yields CASSVGIRPMPDTSLDLNTEAFF.

This clonotype was counted a few times. This sequence joins TRBV7-8 and TRBJ1-6, with D maybe TRBD1 (6 bases). The CDR3 runs 19 residues. In germline, CDR1 is SGHVS, CDR2 FQNEAQ. The V end lost 5 bases, the J end lost 0 bases, and 20 bases lay between the germline ends. CDR3 in DNA: TGTGCCAGCAGCCCCTCCGGGACACTAATGAGCTCCTATAATTCACCCCTCCACTTT. Amino acids: CASSPSGTLMSSYNSPLHF.

The chain couples TRBV23-1 to TRBJ1-4; 10 nucleotides match TRBD1. TRBV23-1 is an open reading frame, and its role is uncertain. The CDR3 is 15 amino acids. The V segment lost 2 bases and the J segment 7 bases; nucleotides outside the gene matches: 4. The CDR3 protein is CASSQPTGGGEKLFF. As DNA, the CDR3 is TGCGCCAGCAGTCAACCGACAGGGGGCGGTGAAAAACTGTTTTTT.